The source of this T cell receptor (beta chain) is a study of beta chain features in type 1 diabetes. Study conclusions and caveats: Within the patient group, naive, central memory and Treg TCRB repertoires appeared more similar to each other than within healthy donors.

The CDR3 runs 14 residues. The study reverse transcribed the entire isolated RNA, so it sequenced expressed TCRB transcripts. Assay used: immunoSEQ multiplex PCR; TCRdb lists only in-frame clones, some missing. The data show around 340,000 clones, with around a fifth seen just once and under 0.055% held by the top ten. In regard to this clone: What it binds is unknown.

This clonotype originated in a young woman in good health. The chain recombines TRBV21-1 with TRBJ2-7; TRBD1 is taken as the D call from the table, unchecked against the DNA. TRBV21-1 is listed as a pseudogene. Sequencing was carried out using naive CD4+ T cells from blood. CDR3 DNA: TGTGCCAGCAGCCCCCAAAGAGGTGGGGCAAGAAAGTACTTC. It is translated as CASSPQRGGARKYF.